This passage covers 7 T cell receptor beta chains from one sample sequenced in a study of T cells in Graves' hyperthyroidism and ophthalmopathy. The investigators amplified TCR beta CDR3 regions from RNA transcripts. In the first-round RT-PCR of the TCR CDR3, the HTBI primer set was used. TCRdb fed the multiplex PCR reads into MiXCR, producing one record per CDR3 protein. The table lists about 96,000 distinct CDR3 sequences, 51% of them singletons. Specimen: blood. These receptors originate from a middle-aged woman with Graves' hyperthyroidism.

The chain recombines TRBV2 with TRBJ1-4, with D uncertain. The CDR3 covers 18 residues. Looked up from germline, CDR1 is SNHLY and CDR2 is FYNNEI. V was clipped by 2 bases and J by 4 bases, with 20 bases between them. The CDR3 here is CASSELLGWNPINEKLFF. CDR3 nucleotide sequence: TGTGCCAGCAGTGAATTATTGGGATGGAACCCGATTAATGAAAAACTGTTTTTT.

This clonotype came up many times. J is TRBJ1-2 and V is TRBV5-1; 8 bases fit TRBD1. Germline V gene sequence: CDR1 SGHRS, CDR2 YFSETQ. The CDR3 is 15 residues long. Trimming at V came to 4 bases and at J to 5 bases, leaving 10 bases not matched to a gene. This CDR3 reads CASSPGRTGTYGYTF. CDR3 nucleotides: TGCGCCAGCAGCCCGGGCAGGACAGGGACATATGGCTACACCTTC.

This rearrangement joins TRBV2 to TRBJ2-2, with D perhaps assigned TRBD1 or TRBD2 (5 bases each). This CDR3 has 14 residues. V was trimmed by 4 bases and J by 5 bases, leaving 11 bases between them. Germline CDR1 reads SNHLY; CDR2 reads FYNNEI. The CDR3 protein is CASSAGTVTGELFF. The CDR3 DNA is TGTGCCAGCAGTGCCGGGACGGTAACCGGGGAGCTGTTTTTT. Full variable domain (outside the CDR3, taken from reference TRBV2 and TRBJ2-2): EPEVTQTPSHQVTQMGQEVILRCVPISNHLYFYWYRQILGQKVEFLVSFYNNEISEKSEIFDDQFSVERPDGSNFTLKIRSTKLEDSAMYFCASSAGTVTGELFFGEGSRLTVL.

A word on this clonotype: Possible read error: a much larger clone is one base away. The chain is built from TRBV9 and TRBJ2-2, with D unresolved. The CDR3 consists of 15 residues. Germline V gene lookup returns CDR1 SGDLS and CDR2 YYNGEE. The CDR3 coding sequence is TGTGCCAGCAGCGTGAGACGGACGAACACCAGGGAGCTGTTTTTT. Its protein is CASSVRRTNTRELFF.

This clonotype was observed at least ten times. J is TRBJ1-1 and V is TRBV2, with D possibly matching TRBD1 (6 bases). This CDR3 comprises 13 residues. V dropped 6 bases and J dropped 2 bases, with 10 bases sitting between them. In germline, CDR1 is SNHLY, CDR2 FYNNEI. The CDR3 sequence is CASRAGVNTEAFF. The CDR3 nucleotides are TGTGCCAGCAGGGCAGGGGTAAACACTGAAGCTTTCTTT.

By sample fraction, this clonotype is medium-sized. Here the CDR3 DNA reads TGTGCCAGCAGCTTAGAAAGGGTTGAGCAGTACTTC. Translating gives CASSLERVEQYF. The V and J genes are TRBV7-9 and TRBJ2-7; D unclear. The length of the CDR3 is 12 residues. V was cut by 1 base and J by 7 bases, with 8 bases left in between. Germline V lookup: CDR1 SEHNR, CDR2 FQNEAQ (reference sequence).

This chain joins TRBV4-1 and TRBJ1-5, with unresolved D. Trimming took off 6 bases at V and 0 bases at J, with 18 bases between the two ends. The germline V gene encodes CDR1 MGHRA and CDR2 YSYEKL. CDR3 length: 17 residues. The CDR3 DNA reads TGCGCCAGCAGACATCAACTCGACGGATATAGCAATCAGCCCCAGCATTTT. Translating it yields CASRHQLDGYSNQPQHF.